The present T cell receptor beta chain was sequenced within a study of blood T cell repertoires in COVID-19 (dated by TCRdb to the early 2020s). Background for the entire study: Samples covering the acute and convalescent phases of COVID-19 were provided by collaborators in the United States, Italy and Spain. The prospective study material was composed of cDNA or gDNA derived from T cells, B-cell-depleted T cells, or PBMCs. Subjects who had been exposed to COVID-19, were actively infected with it, or had recovered from it provided the deeply sampled blood TCRbeta repertoires that made up the dataset. A freely available public database, intended as a resource for researchers studying the immune response to SARS-CoV-2, is where the repertoires were released. The samples were drawn from the first 160 participants of the ongoing ImmuneRACE study and from some 1,300 subjects provided by 6 global collaborators. A de-identified subject ID, COVID-19 status, age in years and sex were almost always included in the sample metadata. Where available, HLA class I and class II types were obtained from metadata supplied by the sample provider rather than from assay-based typing.

Enrolling through a virtual design, the prospective study's participants ranged in age from roughly 18 to 95 years and lived across 20 to 25 United States geographic areas. Cohort assignment in the prospective study relied on participant-reported clinical history from a screening survey and a study questionnaire. ImmuneRACE Cohort 3 recovered participants were defined by two consecutive negative NP/OP PCR tests, healthcare professional clearance, or symptom resolution. Each participant in the prospective study had whole blood, serum and a nasopharyngeal or oropharyngeal swab collected by mobile phlebotomists. Participants in the prospective study had the option to provide additional blood draws and questionnaires over a roughly two-month period. Blood samples from the prospective study were shipped frozen or at room temperature prior to DNA extraction. What the research found in general, with its limitations: How much clinical and demographic metadata was included differed by source and by participant, and the metadata was provided uncurated.

TCRbeta CDR3 regions were amplified from genomic DNA using the immunoSEQ Assay, a bias-controlled multiplex PCR. The original methods were these. The number of nucleated cells in each sample was estimated from the amplification of reference gene primers within the assay. To quantify the absolute abundance of each unique TCRbeta CDR3 rearrangement, sequence reads were collapsed and filtered. For each sample, productive Simpson clonality was calculated as the square root of Simpson's diversity index across productive rearrangements. Not all clones reach the TCRdb copy of this immuneACCESS table, which keeps in-frame sequences only. Checked studies attribute under half of the gap to unresolved V genes and leave the rest unexplained. The V and J calls and clone size are taken from that table; D and trimming were inferred from the DNA. The sample profile shows more than 150,000 clones; approximately 80% of them were found once. The top ten clonotypes cover roughly 8.6% of the sample.

This clone was observed a handful of times. Its antigen remains unidentified. Base quality data are lacking; no much larger clone is found one base away. CDR1 and CDR2, looked up from the germline V gene, are MDHEN and SYDVKM. From V the trimming removes 7 bases and from J it removes 7 bases, while the gene matches leave 7 bases of the junction unaccounted for. The CDR3 measures 13 amino acids from cysteine to phenylalanine. Just the 39-base CDR3 DNA is kept, in frame starting at base 1. The sequenced sample was PBMCs or T cells enriched from blood (not recorded which). The chain joins TRBV28 to TRBJ1-5; the junction holds 7 bases that match TRBD1. The TCR originated in a woman aged 50 to 60 who had recovered from COVID-19. In nucleotide form, the sequence is TGTGCCAGCACCGACGAGGGGGCACAGCCCCAGCATTTT. It codes for CASTDEGAQPQHF.